The clone carrying this T cell receptor beta chain occurred once. Germline V gene lookup returns CDR1 SGHDT and CDR2 YYEEEE. This CDR3 region has 14 residues. V trimming: 6 bases; J trimming: 6 bases; junction bases outside the gene matches: 10. The data were obtained in a study of blood T cell repertoires in COVID-19. The overall study: The United States, Italy and Spain supplied acute and convalescent COVID-19 samples. T cells, B-cell-depleted T cells, or PBMCs provided the cDNA or gDNA that served as material.

Authors' data handling: Reference gene primer amplification in the assay estimated nucleated cell counts. Method: immunoSEQ multiplex PCR; TCRdb's copy keeps in-frame clones and lacks some. Clonal size and the V and J genes are those of that table, whereas D and trimming came from the DNA. The sample yields about 270,000 clones, around 86% seen once. The chain carries TRBV5-6 and TRBJ1-2, with 8 bases identical to TRBD1. The material sequenced was peripheral blood. The source of this sequence is a man aged 40-50 years with active or convalescent COVID-19. The CDR3, as DNA: TGTGCCAGCATGGACAGGGATTGGTCGGATGGCTACACCTTC. Its protein is CASMDRDWSDGYTF.